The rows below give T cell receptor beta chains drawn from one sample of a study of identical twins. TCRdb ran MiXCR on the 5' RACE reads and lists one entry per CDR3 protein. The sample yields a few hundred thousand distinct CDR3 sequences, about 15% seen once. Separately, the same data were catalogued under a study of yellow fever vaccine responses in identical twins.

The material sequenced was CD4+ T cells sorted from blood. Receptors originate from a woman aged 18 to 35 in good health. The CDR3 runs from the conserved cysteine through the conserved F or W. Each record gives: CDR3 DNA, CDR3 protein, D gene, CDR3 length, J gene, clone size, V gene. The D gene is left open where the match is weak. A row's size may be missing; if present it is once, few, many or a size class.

TGCGCCAGCAGCCCTGGGGGCAGGTTGGGAGCCAAAAACATTCAGTACTTC | CASSPGGRLGAKNIQYF | - | 17 | TRBJ2-4 | - | TRBV4-1
TGTGCCAGCAGCTTAAGTGGGCGAAAGAACACTGAAGCTTTCTTT | CASSLSGRKNTEAFF | - | 15 | TRBJ1-1 | many | TRBV7-9
TGTGCCAGCAGCCGGACATTGGCGAACACCGGGGAGCTGTTTTTT | CASSRTLANTGELFF | - | 15 | TRBJ2-2 | - | TRBV14
TGTGCCAGCAGCTTTCCGGTTGTTGAGCAGTTCTTC | CASSFPVVEQFF | - | 12 | TRBJ2-1 | few | TRBV7-2
TGCAGTGCTACCCAACTAGCCGTGGGGAAGAATGAGCAGTTCTTC | CSATQLAVGKNEQFF | - | 15 | TRBJ2-1 | - | TRBV20-1
TGTGCCAGCAGACCGGGACTAGCGACCAATGAGCAGTTCTTC | CASRPGLATNEQFF | TRBD2 | 14 | TRBJ2-1 | - | TRBV6-1
TGTGCCACCAGTGGCAGGGGGGACCGGGGGACTGAAGCTTTCTTT | CATSGRGDRGTEAFF | TRBD1 | 15 | TRBJ1-1 | few | TRBV24-1
TGTGCCAGCAGTCTTATCCGGGTCCTACCTCTCTTC | CASSLIRVLPLF | - | 12 | TRBJ2-1 | - | TRBV12-3/TRBV12-4
TGTGCCAGCAGCGTACGCTCCCGTCCACACGATACGCAGTATTTT | CASSVRSRPHDTQYF | - | 15 | TRBJ2-3 | few | TRBV9
TGCGCCAGCAGCCAAGGGGACACAAAAGAGACCCAGTACTTC | CASSQGDTKETQYF | - | 14 | TRBJ2-5 | - | TRBV4-1
TGTGCCAGCAGCTTAACTAGCGGCCACACAGATACGCAGTATTTT | CASSLTSGHTDTQYF | TRBD2 | 15 | TRBJ2-3 | few | TRBV7-2
TGTGCCAGCAGGAGATTCTCTAGCGGGGGGAATGAGCAGTTCTTC | CASRRFSSGGNEQFF | TRBD2 | 15 | TRBJ2-1 | - | TRBV12-3/TRBV12-4
TGTGCCACCAGTGACAGACAAGAGACCCAGTACTTC | CATSDRQETQYF | - | 12 | TRBJ2-5 | many | TRBV24-1
TGTGCCAGCAGTTACCAGGGGTGGGGCTACACCTTC | CASSYQGWGYTF | - | 12 | TRBJ1-2 | - | TRBV6-5
TGCGCCAGCAGCCAAGTGGTTGGCTCTGGGGCCAACGTCCTGACTTTC | CASSQVVGSGANVLTF | - | 16 | TRBJ2-6 | - | TRBV4-1
TGTGCCAGCAGTATGGACAGGACGAACGAGCAGTACTTC | CASSMDRTNEQYF | TRBD1 | 13 | TRBJ2-7 | few | TRBV27
TGCGCCAGCAGCAGATTGACGGACATGAACACTGAAGCTTTCTTT | CASSRLTDMNTEAFF | - | 15 | TRBJ1-1 | few | TRBV5-1
TGTGCCACACGGTTGGGACAAAGTAACAATGAGCAGTTCTTC | CATRLGQSNNEQFF | - | 14 | TRBJ2-1 | many | TRBV10-3
TGTGCCAGCAGCCAAGGGAGGACTAGCGGGGTCCAAGAGACCCAGTACTTC | CASSQGRTSGVQETQYF | TRBD2 | 17 | TRBJ2-5 | few | TRBV3-1
TGTGCCAGCAGTTTTGTTCCCATAGGGGAGCAGTTCTTC | CASSFVPIGEQFF | - | 13 | TRBJ2-1 | few | TRBV12-3/TRBV12-4
TGCAGCGCCGGGACGGCCACCTACGAGCAGTACTTC | CSAGTATYEQYF | - | 12 | TRBJ2-7 | - | TRBV29-1
TGCAGTGCTACCACATGGAGGCGGCCTTTAGGTACAGATACGCAGTATTTT | CSATTWRRPLGTDTQYF | - | 17 | TRBJ2-3 | few | TRBV20-1